This TCR beta chain is from a study of identical twins. Points from the study as a whole: Within monozygotic twins, out-of-frame TCR alpha sharing was underestimated by the models.

The germline V gene has CDR1 SGDLS and CDR2 YYNGEE. Trimming stripped 0 bases from V and 9 bases from J, with 12 bases between. CDR3 length: 13 amino acids. It was template switching that added a universal primer site, and there were unique molecular identifiers on the cDNA. TCRdb reprocessed the 5' RACE reads via MiXCR and lists one record per CDR3 protein. The repertoire holds 450,000 or so distinct CDR3 sequences, with around 24% as singletons. Among all donors, each was a healthy Caucasian. A note on this clonotype: No antigen is known for it.

These data also formed part of another study, on T cells expressing NK-cell markers. That source notes: CD8+ T cells in over five donors included dominant NKG2C+ clonotypes at roughly 1.0-7.5%.

This TCR came from a woman in her late teens or twenties in good health. The chain combines TRBV9 with TRBJ1-1; a possible D gene is TRBD1 (5 bases). Material: CD4+ T cells sorted from blood. This CDR3 reads CASSVGGFTQAFF. DNA of the CDR3: TGTGCCAGCAGCGTAGGGGGGTTTACTCAAGCTTTCTTT.